This T cell receptor beta chain stems from a study of tissue T cells after allogeneic stem cell transplantation. Sequenced by immunoSEQ multiplex PCR; TCRdb stores in-frame clones only, minus some. Counted here are over 3,000 clones, roughly 49% occurring once; the ten biggest clones make up roughly 23%. Time point noted: mouse harvest day 14 after allogeneic transplant. Mouse grafts combined 10^7 T-cell-depleted bone marrow cells with 10^6 splenic CD5+ T cells. Study-wide results and limits: Shared clones across patients were few; motif clustering revealed tissue-specific shared signatures. In patients and mice, blood and spleen missed much of tissue repertoire.

Turning to this clone: What it binds is not known. The listed genes are named as in mouse. The read ends 1 residue shy of where the CDR3 ends; the end is completed using the germline J gene.

The ends were cut back, 0 bases at V and 0 bases at J, with 7 bases in the middle. This CDR3 is built from 15 residues. Germline V CDR1 and CDR2: SGHSA, FRNQAP. This sequence originates from a female BALB/c mouse given C57BL/6 T cells with graft-versus-host disease after an allogeneic hematopoietic cell transplant. The rearrangement uses TRBV16 and TRBJ2-4, with D possibly TRBD1 on 6 matching bases. The sequenced sample consisted of gut tissue. The CDR3 protein is CASSLEGGSQNTLYF. CDR3 bases read: TGTGCAAGCAGCTTAGAAGGGGGTAGTCAAAACACCTTGTAC.